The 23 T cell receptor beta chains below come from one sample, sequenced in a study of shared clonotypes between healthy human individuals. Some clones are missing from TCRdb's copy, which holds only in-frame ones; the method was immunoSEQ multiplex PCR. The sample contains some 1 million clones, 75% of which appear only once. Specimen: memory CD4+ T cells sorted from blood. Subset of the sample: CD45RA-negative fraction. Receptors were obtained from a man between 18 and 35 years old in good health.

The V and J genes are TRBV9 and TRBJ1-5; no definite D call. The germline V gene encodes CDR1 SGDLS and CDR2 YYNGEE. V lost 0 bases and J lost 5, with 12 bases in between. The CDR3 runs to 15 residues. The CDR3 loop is CASSVDEGWDQPQHF. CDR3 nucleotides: TGTGCCAGCAGCGTAGACGAAGGGTGGGATCAGCCCCAGCATTTT.

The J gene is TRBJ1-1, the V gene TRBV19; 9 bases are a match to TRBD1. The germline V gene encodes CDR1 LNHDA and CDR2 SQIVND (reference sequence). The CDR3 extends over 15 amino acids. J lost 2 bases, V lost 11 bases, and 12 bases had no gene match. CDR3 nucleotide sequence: TGTGCCGTAAGACGGGACAGGGCGATCAACACTGAAGCTTTCTTT. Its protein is CAVRRDRAINTEAFF.

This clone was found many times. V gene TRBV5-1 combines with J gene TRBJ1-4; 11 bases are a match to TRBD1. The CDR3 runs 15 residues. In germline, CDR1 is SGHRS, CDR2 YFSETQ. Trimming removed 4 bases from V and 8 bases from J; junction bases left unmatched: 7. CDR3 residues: CASSDGQGAREKLFF. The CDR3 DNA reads TGCGCCAGCAGCGACGGACAGGGGGCGCGGGAAAAACTGTTTTTT. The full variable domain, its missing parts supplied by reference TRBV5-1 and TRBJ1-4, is KAGVTQTPRYLIKTRGQQVTLSCSPISGHRSVSWYQQTPGQGLQFLFEYFSETQRNKGNFPGRFSGRQFSNSRSEMNVSTLELGDSALYLCASSDGQGAREKLFFGSGTQLSVL.

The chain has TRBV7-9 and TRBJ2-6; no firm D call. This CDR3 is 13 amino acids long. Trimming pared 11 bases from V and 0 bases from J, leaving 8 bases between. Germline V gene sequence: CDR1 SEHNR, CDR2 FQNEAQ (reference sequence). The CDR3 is CARDDSGANVLTF. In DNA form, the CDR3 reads TGTGCCCGCGACGACTCTGGGGCCAACGTCCTGACTTTC.

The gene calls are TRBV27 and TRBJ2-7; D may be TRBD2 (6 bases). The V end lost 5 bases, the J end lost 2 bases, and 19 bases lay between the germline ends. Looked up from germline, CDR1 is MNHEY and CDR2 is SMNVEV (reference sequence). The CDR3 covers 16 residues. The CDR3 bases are TGTGCCAGCAGTCCACCCGGGACTCCGCGGCCCTACGAGCAGTACTTC. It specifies CASSPPGTPRPYEQYF.

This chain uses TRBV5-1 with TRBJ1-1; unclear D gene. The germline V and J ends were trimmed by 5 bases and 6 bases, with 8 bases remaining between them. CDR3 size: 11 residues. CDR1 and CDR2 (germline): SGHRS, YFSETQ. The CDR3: CASREGPEAFF. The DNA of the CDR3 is TGCGCCAGCAGGGAGGGTCCTGAAGCTTTCTTT.

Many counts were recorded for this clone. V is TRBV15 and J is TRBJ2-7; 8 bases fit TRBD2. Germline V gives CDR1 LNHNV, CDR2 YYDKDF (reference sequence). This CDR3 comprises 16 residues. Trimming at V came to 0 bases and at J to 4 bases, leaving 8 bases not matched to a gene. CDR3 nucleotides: TGTGCCACCAGCAGAGAACAAGCGGGAGCCGCGTACGAGCAGTACTTC. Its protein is CATSREQAGAAYEQYF.

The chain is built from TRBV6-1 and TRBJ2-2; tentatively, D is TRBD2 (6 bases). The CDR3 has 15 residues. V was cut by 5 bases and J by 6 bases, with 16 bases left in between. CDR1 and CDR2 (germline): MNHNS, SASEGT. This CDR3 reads CASSLGTSKAGELFF. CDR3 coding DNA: TGTGCCAGCAGTCTCGGGACTTCCAAAGCCGGGGAGCTGTTTTTT.

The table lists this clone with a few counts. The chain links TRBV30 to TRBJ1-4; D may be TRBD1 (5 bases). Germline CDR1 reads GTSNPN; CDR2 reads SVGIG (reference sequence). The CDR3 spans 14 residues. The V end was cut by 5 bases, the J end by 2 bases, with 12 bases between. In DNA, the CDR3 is TGTGCCTGGTCCTTTGGGGGGACTAATGAAAAACTGTTTTTT. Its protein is CAWSFGGTNEKLFF.

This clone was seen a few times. The chain's CDR3 is CASSQDEVVAGPGANVLTF. The DNA of the CDR3 is TGCGCCAGCAGCCAAGATGAGGTTGTGGCGGGTCCTGGGGCCAACGTCCTGACTTTC. This chain links TRBV4-3 with TRBJ2-6; the D gene is possibly TRBD2 (5 bases). The CDR3 length is 19 residues. CDR1 is LGHNA, CDR2 YSLEER, per germline. V lost 0 bases to trimming and J lost 2 bases, with 17 bases between them.

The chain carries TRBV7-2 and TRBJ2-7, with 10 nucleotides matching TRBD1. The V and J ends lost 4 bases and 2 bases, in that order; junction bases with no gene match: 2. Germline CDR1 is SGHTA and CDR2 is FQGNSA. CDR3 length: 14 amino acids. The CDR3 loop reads CASSWDRGAYEQYF. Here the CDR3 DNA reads TGTGCCAGCAGCTGGGACAGGGGAGCCTACGAGCAGTACTTC.

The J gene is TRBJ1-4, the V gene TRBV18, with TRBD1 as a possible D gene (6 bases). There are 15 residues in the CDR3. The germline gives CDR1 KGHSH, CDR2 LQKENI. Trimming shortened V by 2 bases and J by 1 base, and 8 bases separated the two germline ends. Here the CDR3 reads CASSPGGLTNEKLFF. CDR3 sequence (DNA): TGTGCCAGCTCACCAGGGGGCTTAACTAATGAAAAACTGTTTTTT.

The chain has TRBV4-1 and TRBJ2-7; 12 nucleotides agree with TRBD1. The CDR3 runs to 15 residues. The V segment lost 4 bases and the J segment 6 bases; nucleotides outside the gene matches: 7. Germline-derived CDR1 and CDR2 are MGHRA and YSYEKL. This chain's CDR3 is CASSLAGQGAVEQYF. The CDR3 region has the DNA TGCGCCAGCAGCCTAGCGGGACAGGGGGCTGTCGAGCAGTACTTC.

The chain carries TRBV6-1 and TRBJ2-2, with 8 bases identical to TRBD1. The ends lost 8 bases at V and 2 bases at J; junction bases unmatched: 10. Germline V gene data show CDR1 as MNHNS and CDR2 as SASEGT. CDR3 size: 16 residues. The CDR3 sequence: CASRKDRGRNTGELFF. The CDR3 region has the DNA TGTGCCAGCCGTAAAGACAGGGGCCGTAACACCGGGGAGCTGTTTTTT.

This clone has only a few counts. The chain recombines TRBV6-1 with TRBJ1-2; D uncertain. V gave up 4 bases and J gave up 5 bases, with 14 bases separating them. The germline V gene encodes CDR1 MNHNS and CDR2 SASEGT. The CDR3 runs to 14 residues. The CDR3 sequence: CASSGDGGKYGYTF. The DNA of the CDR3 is TGTGCCAGCAGTGGAGACGGCGGAAAATATGGCTACACCTTC.

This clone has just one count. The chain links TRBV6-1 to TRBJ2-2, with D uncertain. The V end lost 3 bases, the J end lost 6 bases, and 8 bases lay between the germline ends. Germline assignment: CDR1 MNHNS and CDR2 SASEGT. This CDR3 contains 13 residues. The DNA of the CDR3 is TGTGCCAGCAGTGATCGGGTCCCCGGGGAGCTGTTTTTT. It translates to CASSDRVPGELFF.

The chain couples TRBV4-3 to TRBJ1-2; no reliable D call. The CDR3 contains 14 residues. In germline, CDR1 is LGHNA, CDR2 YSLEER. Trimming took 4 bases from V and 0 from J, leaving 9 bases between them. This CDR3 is CASSRNTANYGYTF. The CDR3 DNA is TGCGCCAGCAGCCGAAATACAGCTAACTATGGCTACACCTTC.

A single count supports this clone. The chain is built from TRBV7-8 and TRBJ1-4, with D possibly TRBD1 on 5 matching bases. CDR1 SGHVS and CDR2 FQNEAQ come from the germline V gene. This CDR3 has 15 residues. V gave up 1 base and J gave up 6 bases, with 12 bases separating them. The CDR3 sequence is CASSLDGASYEKLFF. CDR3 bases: TGTGCCAGCAGCTTAGACGGGGCTTCTTATGAAAAACTGTTTTTT.

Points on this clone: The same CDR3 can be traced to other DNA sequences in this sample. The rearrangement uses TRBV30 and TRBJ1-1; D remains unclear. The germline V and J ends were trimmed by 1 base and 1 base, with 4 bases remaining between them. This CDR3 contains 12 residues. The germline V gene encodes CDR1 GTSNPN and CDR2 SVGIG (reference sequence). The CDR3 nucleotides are TGTGCCTGGAGTGGGCAGAACACTGAAGCTTTCTTT. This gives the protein CAWSGQNTEAFF.

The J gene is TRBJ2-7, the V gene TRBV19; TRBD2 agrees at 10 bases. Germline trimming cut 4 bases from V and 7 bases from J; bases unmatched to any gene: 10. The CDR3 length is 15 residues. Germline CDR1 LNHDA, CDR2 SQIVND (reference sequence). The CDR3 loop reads CASSTGASGSREQYF. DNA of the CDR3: TGTGCCAGTAGTACGGGAGCTAGCGGGAGTCGTGAGCAGTACTTC.

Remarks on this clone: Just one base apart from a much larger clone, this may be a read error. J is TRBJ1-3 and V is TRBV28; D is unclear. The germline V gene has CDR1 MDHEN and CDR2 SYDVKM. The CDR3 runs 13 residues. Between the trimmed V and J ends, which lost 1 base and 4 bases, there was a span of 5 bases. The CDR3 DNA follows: TGTGCCAGCAGTTTATCCGGCGGAAACACCATATATTTT. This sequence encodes CASSLSGGNTIYF.

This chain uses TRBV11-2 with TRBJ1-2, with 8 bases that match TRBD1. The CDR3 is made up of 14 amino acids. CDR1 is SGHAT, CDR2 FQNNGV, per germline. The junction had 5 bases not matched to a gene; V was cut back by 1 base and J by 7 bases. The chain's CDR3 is CASSLGTGKGGYTF. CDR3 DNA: TGTGCCAGCAGCTTAGGGACAGGGAAGGGTGGCTACACCTTC.

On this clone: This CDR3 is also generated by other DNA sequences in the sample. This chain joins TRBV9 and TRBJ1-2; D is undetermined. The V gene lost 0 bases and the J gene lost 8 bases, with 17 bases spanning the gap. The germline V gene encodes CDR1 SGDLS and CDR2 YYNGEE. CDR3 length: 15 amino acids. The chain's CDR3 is CASSVETGPGGGYTF. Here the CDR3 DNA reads TGTGCCAGCAGCGTAGAGACGGGCCCGGGAGGGGGCTACACCTTC. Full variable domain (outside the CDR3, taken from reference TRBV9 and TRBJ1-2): DSGVTQTPKHLITATGQRVTLRCSPRSGDLSVYWYQQSLDQGLQFLIQYYNGEERAKGNILERFSAQQFPDLHSELNLSSLELGDSALYFCASSVETGPGGGYTFGSGTRLTVV.